This TCR beta chain originates from a study of blood T cell repertoires in COVID-19. Study information: From the United States, Italy and Spain came samples of acute and convalescent COVID-19.

Per the study methods: Cell counts per sample came from amplifying reference gene primers. Assay used: immunoSEQ multiplex PCR; TCRdb lists only in-frame clones, some missing. V and J calls and clone size follow that table, whereas D and trimming were derived from the DNA. Of 30,000 to 40,000 clones in the sample, 80% to 90% were seen once. Germline V gives CDR1 KGHSH, CDR2 LQKENI. Trimming at V came to 4 bases and at J to 1 base, leaving 6 bases not matched to a gene. This CDR3 spans 15 amino acids. The source is a woman of 80 years or more with active or convalescent COVID-19. The sequenced sample was peripheral blood. V usage is TRBV18 and J usage is TRBJ1-1; 7 nucleotides line up with TRBD1. The CDR3 here is CASSQRGRENTEAFF. The CDR3 DNA is TGTGCCAGCTCACAAAGGGGGCGCGAGAACACTGAAGCTTTCTTT.